This is a list of T cell receptor beta chains from one sample in a study of T-cell reconstitution after alpha-beta-depleted transplantation in children. TCRdb itself ran the PCR reads through MiXCR, one entry per CDR3 protein. The sample consists of 500,000 or so distinct CDR3 sequences, about 31% of them appearing once. The sample here was PBMCs from the stem cell graft donor, taken from the stem cell graft. All receptors derive from a human donor who donated a stem cell graft to a child with aplastic anemia. Each CDR3 is given with its conserved first and last residue. D genes are given only for firm matches. Clone size is given for some rows only: seen once, a few or many times, or a class if the clone is expanded.

v_gene	j_gene	abundance	len	d_gene	CDR3aa	CDR3nt
TRBV20-1	TRBJ2-5	.	17	TRBD2	CSARGTSGRGEQETQYF	TGCAGTGCTAGAGGGACTAGCGGGAGGGGAGAGCAAGAGACCCAGTACTTC
TRBV7-9	TRBJ1-2	.	15	TRBD1	CASSSWSGGLEGYTF	TGTGCCAGCAGCTCATGGTCAGGGGGTCTAGAGGGCTACACCTTC
TRBV7-2	TRBJ2-1	.	15	TRBD2	CASSLGGLANDEQFF	TGTGCCAGCAGCCTCGGCGGACTAGCTAACGATGAGCAGTTCTTC
TRBV24-1	TRBJ2-1	few	14	TRBD2	CATSDPGTSGKKFF	TGTGCCACCAGTGATCCCGGGACTAGCGGGAAAAAGTTCTTC
TRBV7-2	TRBJ1-4	.	15	.	CASSPGGGRREKLFF	TGTGCCAGCAGCCCCGGGGGGGGGCGCAGAGAAAAACTGTTTTTT
TRBV2	TRBJ2-1	.	12	.	CASSDNQEEQFF	TGTGCCAGCAGTGATAACCAGGAGGAGCAGTTCTTC
TRBV11-1	TRBJ2-7	.	14	.	CASSTNRDAYEQYF	TGTGCCAGCAGCACAAACAGGGACGCCTACGAGCAGTACTTC
TRBV7-2	TRBJ2-3	.	16	TRBD2	CASRQAGGAGTDTQYF	TGTGCCAGCAGGCAAGCGGGAGGGGCGGGCACAGATACGCAGTATTTT
TRBV5-1	TRBJ2-7	.	12	.	CASRSDPYEQYF	TGCGCCAGCAGGTCAGACCCCTACGAGCAGTACTTC
TRBV19	TRBJ1-1	.	13	.	CASNWARGQEAFF	TGTGCCAGTAATTGGGCCCGGGGGCAGGAAGCTTTCTTT
TRBV30	TRBJ2-6	.	12	.	CAWLSGANVLTF	TGTGCCTGGTTATCTGGGGCCAACGTCCTGACTTTC
TRBV10-3	TRBJ2-1	once	16	TRBD1	CAISEIWDRGPTEQFF	TGTGCCATCAGTGAAATTTGGGACAGGGGGCCGACTGAGCAGTTCTTC
TRBV6-5	TRBJ2-3	.	14	TRBD2	CAISDSGSTDTQYF	TGTGCCATCTCAGATAGCGGGAGCACAGATACGCAGTATTTT
TRBV5-1	TRBJ2-2	few	15	.	CASSLAGQDTGELFF	TGCGCCAGCAGCTTGGCGGGGCAGGACACCGGGGAGCTGTTTTTT
TRBV25-1	TRBJ2-5	few	15	.	CASSSSGVNQETQYF	TGTGCCAGCAGCTCTTCTGGAGTAAACCAAGAGACCCAGTACTTC
TRBV5-1	TRBJ2-1	few	15	.	CASSSAGTNYNEQFF	TGCGCCAGCAGCTCGGCCGGGACAAACTACAATGAGCAGTTCTTC
TRBV28	TRBJ2-7	.	14	TRBD2	CASSLKRETHEQYF	TGTGCCAGCAGTTTAAAGCGGGAGACGCACGAGCAGTACTTC
TRBV14	TRBJ2-1	few	14	TRBD1	CASSPTGARIEQFF	TGTGCCAGCAGCCCAACAGGGGCGCGAATAGAGCAGTTCTTC
TRBV29-1	TRBJ2-1	.	15	.	CSVEPAGDTYNEQFF	TGCAGCGTTGAGCCGGCAGGGGATACCTACAATGAGCAGTTCTTC
TRBV5-1	TRBJ2-4	few	15	TRBD1	CASSQGQGIGNIQYF	TGCGCCAGCAGCCAGGGACAGGGTATCGGAAACATTCAGTACTTC
TRBV12-3/TRBV12-4	TRBJ2-1	few	16	TRBD2	CASSPDSGGPYNEQFF	TGTGCCAGCAGCCCCGATAGCGGGGGACCATACAATGAGCAGTTCTTC
TRBV29-1	TRBJ2-7	few	11	.	CSVEEGREQYF	TGCAGCGTTGAAGAGGGCAGGGAGCAGTACTTC
TRBV27	TRBJ2-7	few	14	TRBD1	CASSPGQSDYEQYF	TGTGCCAGCAGTCCGGGACAGTCTGACTACGAGCAGTACTTC
TRBV9	TRBJ1-4	.	15	.	CASSGQVATNEKLFF	TGTGCCAGCAGCGGGCAGGTCGCAACTAATGAAAAACTGTTTTTT
TRBV19	TRBJ2-1	.	16	.	CASSELGTSSYNEQFF	TGTGCCAGTAGCGAACTAGGGACCAGCTCCTACAATGAGCAGTTCTTC
TRBV28	TRBJ2-7	.	13	.	CASSSHNSYEQYF	TGTGCCAGCAGTTCACATAACTCCTACGAGCAGTACTTC
TRBV25-1	TRBJ2-4	.	15	.	CASSDSGAAKNIQYF	TGTGCCAGCAGTGATTCGGGGGCGGCCAAAAACATTCAGTACTTC
TRBV20-1	TRBJ2-4	few	13	.	CSASRQPQGIQYF	TGCAGTGCTAGTAGGCAACCCCAAGGCATTCAGTACTTC
TRBV25-1	TRBJ2-5	few	13	TRBD1	CASSEYGGQGPYF	TGTGCCAGCAGTGAATATGGGGGACAGGGTCCTTACTTC
TRBV11-3	TRBJ2-2	few	17	.	CASSLEFPGPRTGELFF	TGTGCCAGCAGCTTAGAGTTCCCGGGACCCAGAACCGGGGAGCTGTTTTTT
TRBV6-2/TRBV6-3	TRBJ1-5	.	13	.	CASSHGGPEPQHF	TGTGCCAGCAGCCACGGGGGTCCGGAGCCCCAGCATTTT
TRBV29-1	TRBJ1-5	few	15	TRBD1	CSAQNRGRSNQPQHF	TGCAGCGCCCAAAACAGGGGGCGAAGCAATCAGCCCCAGCATTTT
TRBV4-3	TRBJ1-5	.	13	.	CASSQDWRQPQHF	TGCGCCAGCAGCCAAGATTGGCGTCAGCCCCAGCATTTT
TRBV7-6	TRBJ2-7	.	14	TRBD2	CASSSTSGKGEQYF	TGTGCCAGCAGTTCGACTAGCGGGAAAGGCGAGCAGTACTTC
TRBV12-3/TRBV12-4	TRBJ1-2	.	13	TRBD1	CASSLGEGGGYTF	TGTGCCAGCAGTTTAGGGGAAGGGGGCGGCTACACCTTC
TRBV12-3/TRBV12-4	TRBJ1-5	few	12	.	CASSSPYQPQHF	TGTGCCAGCAGTTCCCCCTATCAGCCCCAGCATTTT
TRBV7-2	TRBJ2-7	.	15	TRBD2	CASSLDPAGAYEQYF	TGTGCCAGCAGCTTAGATCCAGCGGGAGCCTACGAGCAGTACTTC
TRBV5-1	TRBJ2-7	.	18	TRBD2	CASSYGGLAGGRAYEQYF	TGCGCCAGCAGCTACGGCGGACTAGCGGGAGGGCGTGCCTACGAGCAGTACTTC
TRBV7-9	TRBJ2-3	.	16	.	CASSLGPGDSTDTQYF	TGTGCCAGCAGCTTAGGTCCCGGAGACAGCACAGATACGCAGTATTTT
TRBV6-2/TRBV6-3	TRBJ2-1	few	14	.	CASSYSRLGSEQFF	TGTGCCAGCAGTTACTCCAGACTAGGCAGTGAGCAGTTCTTC
TRBV20-1	TRBJ2-3	many	13	.	CSASRWGTDTQYF	TGCAGTGCTTCACGTTGGGGCACAGATACGCAGTATTTT
TRBV28	TRBJ2-7	once	15	TRBD1	CASSSPTGVLYEQYF	TGTGCCAGCAGTTCCCCGACAGGGGTTCTTTACGAGCAGTACTTC
TRBV5-1	TRBJ2-5	.	14	.	CASSLQEIGETQYF	TGCGCCAGCAGCTTGCAGGAGATCGGAGAGACCCAGTACTTC
TRBV6-1	TRBJ1-5	.	15	TRBD1	CASRAPGQGTRPQHF	TGTGCCAGCAGGGCTCCGGGACAGGGAACCCGGCCCCAGCATTTT
TRBV28	TRBJ2-3	few	14	TRBD2	CASRGWEGGDTQYF	TGTGCCAGCCGCGGGTGGGAGGGAGGAGATACGCAGTATTTT
TRBV20-1	TRBJ2-3	.	14	.	CSARGARGTDTQYF	TGCAGTGCTAGGGGGGCTAGGGGCACAGATACGCAGTATTTT
TRBV5-1	TRBJ2-3	.	16	.	CASSLSASSSGDTQYF	TGCGCCAGCAGCTTGTCGGCCAGCTCCTCTGGAGATACGCAGTATTTT
TRBV20-1	TRBJ2-3	few	17	TRBD1	CSATLTPGQGMGDTQYF	TGCAGTGCTACTCTCACCCCCGGACAGGGGATGGGAGATACGCAGTATTTT
TRBV7-9	TRBJ1-1	.	14	.	CASSFSGEGTEAFF	TGTGCCAGCAGTTTCTCTGGGGAGGGGACTGAAGCTTTCTTT
TRBV12-3/TRBV12-4	TRBJ1-4	.	14	.	CASSLGTFNEKLFF	TGTGCCAGCAGTTTGGGGACCTTTAATGAAAAACTGTTTTTT
TRBV3-1	TRBJ1-1	.	12	.	CASSQDSGKAFF	TGTGCCAGCAGCCAAGATTCAGGGAAAGCTTTCTTT
TRBV7-8	TRBJ2-1	.	18	.	CASSPIKVGLDSYNEQFF	TGTGCCAGCAGCCCAATTAAAGTGGGACTGGATTCCTACAATGAGCAGTTCTTC
TRBV20-1	TRBJ2-7	.	16	.	CSARDLRAGLSYEQYF	TGCAGTGCTAGAGATCTCAGGGCGGGTCTCTCCTACGAGCAGTACTTC